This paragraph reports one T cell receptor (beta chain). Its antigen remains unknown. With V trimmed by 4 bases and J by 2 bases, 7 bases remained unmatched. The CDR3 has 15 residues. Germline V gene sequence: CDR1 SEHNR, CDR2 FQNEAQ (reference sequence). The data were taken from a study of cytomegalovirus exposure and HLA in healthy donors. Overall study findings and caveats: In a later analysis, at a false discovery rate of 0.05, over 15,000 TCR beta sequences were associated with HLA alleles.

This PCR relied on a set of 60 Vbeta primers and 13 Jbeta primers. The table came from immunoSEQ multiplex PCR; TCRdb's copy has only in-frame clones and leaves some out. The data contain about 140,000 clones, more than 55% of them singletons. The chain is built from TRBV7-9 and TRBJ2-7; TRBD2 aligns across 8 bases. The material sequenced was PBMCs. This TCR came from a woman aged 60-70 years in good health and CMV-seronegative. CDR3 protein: CASSYGAGGPYEQYF. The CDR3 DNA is TGTGCCAGCAGCTATGGCGCGGGGGGACCCTACGAGCAGTACTTC.